This T cell receptor (beta chain) was identified in a study of cytomegalovirus exposure and HLA in healthy donors listed by TCRdb under 2017. Regarding the study in general: In an earlier analysis of some 610 of the donors, less than 350 Gb of sequence data and 95 million to 130 million unique TCR beta sequences from about 179 million T cells were reported. Roughly 300 gigabases of sequencing data and around 80 million unique TCR sequences made up an early release that covered approximately 700 HLA-typed donors. The genetic ancestry cluster associated with self-reported Caucasian donors included roughly four fifths of the approximately 400 genotyped donors. The study was designed to test whether signatures of past pathogen exposure could be identified by cataloging public T cell receptors. The study profiled the T cell repertoires of 666 subjects by immunosequencing and related them to cytomegalovirus serostatus. Along with the approximately 650-subject first cohort, a separate validation cohort of 120 different subjects was used. To predict cytomegalovirus infection status, the study brought together high-throughput TCR immunosequencing, statistical association of individual TCRs with disease status, and machine learning. A later analysis re-examined previously published TCR beta repertoires from more than 650 donors and added high-resolution HLA genotyping to investigate patterns of TCR occurrence. In the later analysis, no new phenotypic data were used to find candidate immune exposures; instead, reliance was placed on TCR beta sequences and their occurrence across donors. An earlier analysis of about 620 of the donors applied high-throughput TCR beta sequencing to assess whether each TCR beta V gene segment acted as functional or pseudogenic. Donor age, sex, ethnicity and CMV serostatus were compiled alongside the repertoire data. A later genetic analysis took genome-wide SNP genotypes for about 55% of the roughly 700 donors and used that subset as a discovery cohort. All discovery cohort repertoires had been generated on a single sequencing platform. Class I and class II HLA loci were covered by the typing at four-digit resolution. The number of donors typed differed by locus, with about 629-630 for A, B, C, DRB1 and DQB1, more than 500 for DQA1, about 610 for DPA1, and around 450 for DPB1. A handful of DR-DQ haplotypes were handled as single units for association and clustering because linkage in the cohort was strong. Among approximately 370 genotyped donors of the cohort, an average of roughly 230,000 unique TCR beta nucleotide sequences was sequenced per donor, of which approximately 19% were non-productive.

V drops 3 bases and J drops 4 bases, leaving 13 bases in between. Taken from the germline V gene, the CDR1 and CDR2 loops are SGHRS and YFSETQ. The CDR3 numbers 14 residues from cysteine through phenylalanine. Only the CDR3 part of the read is kept: 42 bases, read in frame from the first base. Study-wide findings and limitations: A later genetic analysis associated a missense DCLRE1C variant with V-gene and J-gene trimming of TCR beta chains, and an independent cohort replicated the association. According to a later analysis, most CMV-associated TCR beta chains appeared to be HLA-restricted, and the HLA associations seemed to be driven largely by CMV exposure. A cluster of highly shared sequence variants was judged likely to be a technical artifact of the sequencing pipeline. A further reported finding was that TCR beta sequences accurately predicted the HLA-A and HLA-B alleles for most subjects in the first cohort. In a later analysis, more than 15,000 TCR beta sequences were associated with specific HLA alleles at a false discovery rate of 0.05. The 87-base-pair reads could not distinguish some IMGT-functional V segments, including TRBV6-2 and TRBV6-3, so those segments were excluded. Presence/absence analyses assumed roughly uniform sequencing depth across donors, an assumption that may not hold. Because counts were too low, roughly 18 rarely observed V segments, including chromosome 9 orphons, were left out of the earlier analysis of a few hundred of the donors. According to a later genetic analysis, donors in an Asian-associated ancestry cluster had fewer N-insertions in productive TCRs than the approximately 670-donor mean. In this cohort, only TCR beta chains were sequenced, and detectable features were limited by the absence of alpha or paired-chain data. HLA typing was unavailable for some donors at each locus, so association tests used only the typed subset. According to a later analysis, parvovirus B19, influenza, CMV and Epstein-Barr virus appeared linked to several top co-occurrence clusters. Assigning TCR associations to individual alleles was difficult when HLA alleles, especially DR and DQ, strongly co-occurred. Linkage disequilibrium might explain the correlated functional status among segregating V segments, but an unknown experimental factor could not be excluded. According to a later analysis, TCR association rates differed among HLA loci, with DRB1 alleles showing the most associated TCRs and HLA-C alleles showing the fewest. The classifier was reported to diagnose cytomegalovirus status with high specificity and sensitivity in both the original and validation cohorts. It was suggested by the authors that the approach could potentially be generalized to other disease states and immunological phenotypes. In an earlier analysis of 587 of the donors, most TCR beta V segments appeared in productive rearrangements about 87% or about 30% of the time, broadly matching IMGT annotations. In vitro tests confirmed that a few of the cytomegalovirus-associated TCR beta chains recognize cytomegalovirus antigens. CMV serostatus was the only immune exposure information available for the cohort. Compared with equally common non-associated chains, HLA-associated TCR beta chains in a later analysis were more clonally expanded and had lower generation probabilities. Most TCR sequences were observed very rarely across donors, whereas some public TCRs were present in many individuals. The study listed 164 TCR beta chains as associated with cytomegalovirus.

Comment on this clone: The clone's antigen remains unknown.

Libraries were prepared through the immunoSEQ multiplex PCR assay. A mixture of 60 forward primers for TCR Vbeta segments and 13 reverse primers for TCR Jbeta segments was used in the multiplex PCR. Amplification of the CDR3 region of rearranged TCR beta genes was performed with a multiplex PCR assay on genomic DNA. The amplified TCR beta libraries were sequenced on the Illumina HiSeq System as 87-base-pair reads. In the authors' own workflow: A later analysis counted tens of millions of unique TCR beta chains across the 600 to 850 repertoires, and roughly 11 million of these chains were shared by at least two donors. A nearest-neighbor algorithm error-corrected the raw reads and collapsed the reads into unique sequences, merging closely related sequences to remove PCR and sequencing errors. To assign V, D and J gene segments, CDR3 sequences were aligned to IMGT reference sequences. Each retained sequence needed at least a six-nucleotide match to both a V gene segment and a J gene segment. A rearrangement was called productive if the CDR3 had no stop codons and remained in frame with V and J, and every other rearrangement was called non-productive. Following IMGT convention, CDR3 was defined as the stretch from the second conserved V-encoded cysteine up to the conserved J-encoded phenylalanine. The earlier analysis of about 610 of the donors excluded sequences that lacked an unambiguous match to a single V gene segment. In an earlier analysis of about 590 of the donors, a V segment was called functional when productive rearrangements were above 56.7%, and segregating when the standard deviation between donors exceeded 5%. A statistical classification framework was built for diagnosing cytomegalovirus status from the catalog of TCR beta chain sequences. V and J gene assignment, in a later analysis, came from comparing TCR nucleotide sequences with IMGT/GENE-DB human TR gene sequences. In a later analysis, CDR3 sequences and most-parsimonious VDJ recombination scenarios were assigned using the TCRdist pipeline. In a later analysis, each TCR beta chain was defined by its CDR3 amino acid sequence together with its V-gene family, and reads lacking a unique V-gene family were excluded. In a later analysis, some 600 highly shared, low-generation-probability nucleotide sequences were removed to address suspected cross-contamination and a sequencing artifact. A later analysis calculated a clonal expansion index for each public chain from normalized within-repertoire ranks of inferred template counts. Generation probabilities in a later analysis came from a VDJ recombination model fitted to out-of-frame rearrangements, and those results were checked against IGoR. Hypergeometric tests were used in a later analysis to score TCR-TCR, TCR-HLA and TCR-CMV co-occurrence, with a repertoire-size bias correction applied to the TCR pairs. In a later analysis, false discovery rates were estimated by permuting HLA or CMV assignments 20 times. In a later analysis, co-occurring TCRs were grouped using DBSCAN, with TCRdist sequence similarity added in when clustering inside HLA-allele-positive subsets. For co-occurrence clustering, repertoires with fewer than 30,000 or more than 120,000 public chains were excluded, along with roughly five repertoires with anomalous nucleotide sharing. Drawn from immuneACCESS, this table holds only the in-frame rearrangements with V and J called that TCRdb kept. Clones are partly lost; checked studies trace under half to an unresolved V gene and leave the rest unexplained. Clonal size and the V and J genes are those of that table, whereas D and trimming came from the DNA. For this sample, the table gives more than 100,000 clones. The top ten clonotypes cover roughly 1.6% of the sample.

The cohort consisted of hundreds of healthy bone marrow donors. All cohort members were sampled while nominally healthy, although unrecorded immune exposures were likely present. The donor was CMV seronegative and belonged to the group of 350 or so seronegative cohort members. Each donor provided a peripheral blood sample, and peripheral blood mononuclear cells were used for TCR beta sequencing. Genomic DNA was extracted from the blood cell samples with the Qiagen DNeasy Blood Extraction Kit. The receptor chain draws on TRBV5-1 and TRBJ1-2; TRBD1 could be the D gene, as 6 bases match. The specimen was PBMCs. The TCR sequence derives from a woman between 40 and 55 years old in good health and CMV-seronegative. The CDR3 amino acid sequence is: CASSSLGQRYGYTF. The DNA sequence is as follows: TGCGCCAGCAGCTCCCTTGGACAGCGCTATGGCTACACCTTC.